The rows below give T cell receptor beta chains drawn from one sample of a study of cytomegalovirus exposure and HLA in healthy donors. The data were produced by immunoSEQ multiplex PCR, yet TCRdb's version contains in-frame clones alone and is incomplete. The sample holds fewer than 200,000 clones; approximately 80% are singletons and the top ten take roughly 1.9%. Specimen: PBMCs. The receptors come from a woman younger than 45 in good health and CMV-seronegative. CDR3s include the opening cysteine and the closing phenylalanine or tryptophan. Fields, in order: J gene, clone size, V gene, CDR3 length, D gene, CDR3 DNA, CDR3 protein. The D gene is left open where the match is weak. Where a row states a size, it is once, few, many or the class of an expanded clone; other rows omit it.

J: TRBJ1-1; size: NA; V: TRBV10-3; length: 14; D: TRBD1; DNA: TGTGCCATCCGGGACAGGGGGGAACCCCCTGAAGCTTTCTTT; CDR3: CAIRDRGEPPEAFF
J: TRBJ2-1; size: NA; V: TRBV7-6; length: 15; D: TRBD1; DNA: TGTGCCAGCAGCTTAGGACAGGGCAGGTACAATGAGCAGTTCTTC; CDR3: CASSLGQGRYNEQFF
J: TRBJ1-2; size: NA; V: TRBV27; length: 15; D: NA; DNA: TGTGCCAGCAGTCCCAGGGGTGGGTTTAACTATGGCTACACCTTC; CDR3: CASSPRGGFNYGYTF
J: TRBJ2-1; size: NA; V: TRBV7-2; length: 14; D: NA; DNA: TGTGCCAGCAGCCCTACAGGGTTCGTCAATGAGCAGTTCTTC; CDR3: CASSPTGFVNEQFF
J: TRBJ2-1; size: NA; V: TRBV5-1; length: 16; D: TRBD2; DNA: TGCGCCAGCCACGCGCACGGCGGGGGGAAACGCGATGAGCAGTTCTTC; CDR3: CASHAHGGGKRDEQFF
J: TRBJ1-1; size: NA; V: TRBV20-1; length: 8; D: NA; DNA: TGCAGTGCCAGGTACGCTTTCTTT; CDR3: CSARYAFF
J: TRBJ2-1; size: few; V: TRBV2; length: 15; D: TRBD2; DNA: TGTGCCAGCAGTGAATTCATCCGGGGGGGGAATGAGCAGTTCTTC; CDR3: CASSEFIRGGNEQFF
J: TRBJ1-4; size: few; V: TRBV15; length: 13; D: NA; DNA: TGTGCCACCAGCAGGGGCCGGGGTGAAAAACTGTTTTTT; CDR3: CATSRGRGEKLFF
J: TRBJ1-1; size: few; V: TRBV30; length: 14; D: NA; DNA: TGTGCCTGGAATCGTAGACAGTTGAACACTGAAGCTTTCTTT; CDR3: CAWNRRQLNTEAFF
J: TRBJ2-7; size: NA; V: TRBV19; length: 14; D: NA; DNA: TGTGCCAGTAACCCAGACACGAGCTCCTACGAGCAGTACTTC; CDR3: CASNPDTSSYEQYF
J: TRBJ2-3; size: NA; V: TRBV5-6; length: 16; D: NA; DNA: TGTGCCAGCAGCTTGGCACTAGTATGGGGCACAGATACGCAGTATTTT; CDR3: CASSLALVWGTDTQYF
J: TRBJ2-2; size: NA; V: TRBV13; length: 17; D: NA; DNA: TGTGCCAGCAGCTTAAATTTCAGGGCCTCGAACACCGGGGAGCTGTTTTTT; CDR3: CASSLNFRASNTGELFF
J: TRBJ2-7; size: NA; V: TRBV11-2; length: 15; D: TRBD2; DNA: TGTGCCAGCAGCCCAAGACTAGCGGACACCTACGAGCAGTACTTC; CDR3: CASSPRLADTYEQYF
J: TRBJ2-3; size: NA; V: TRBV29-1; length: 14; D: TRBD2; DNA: TGCAGCACAGGAGCGGGGCTAAGCACAGATACGCAGTATTTT; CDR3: CSTGAGLSTDTQYF
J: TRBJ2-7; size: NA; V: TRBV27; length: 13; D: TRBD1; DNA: TGTGCCAGCCGGGCAGGGGGCTCCTACGAGCAGTACTTC; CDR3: CASRAGGSYEQYF
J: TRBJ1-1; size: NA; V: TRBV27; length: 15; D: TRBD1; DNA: TGTGCCAGCAGCCAGGGGGCCTGGGGGGACACTGAAGCTTTCTTT; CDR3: CASSQGAWGDTEAFF
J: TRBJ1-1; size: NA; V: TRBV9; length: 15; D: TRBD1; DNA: TGTGCCAGCAGCGTCGTAGGGGGCGGGGACACTGAAGCTTTCTTT; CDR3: CASSVVGGGDTEAFF
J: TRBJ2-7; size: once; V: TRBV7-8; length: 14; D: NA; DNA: TGTGCCAGCAGCTTAGTAACCAGGGCTGACGAGCAGTACTTC; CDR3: CASSLVTRADEQYF
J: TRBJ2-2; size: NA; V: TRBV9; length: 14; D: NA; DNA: TGTGCCAGCAGCGTAGGCCTAAACACCGGGGAGCTGTTTTTT; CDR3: CASSVGLNTGELFF
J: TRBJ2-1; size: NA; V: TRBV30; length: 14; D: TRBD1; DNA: TGTGCCTGGATTCCGGACAGGACATACAATGAGCAGTTCTTC; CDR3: CAWIPDRTYNEQFF
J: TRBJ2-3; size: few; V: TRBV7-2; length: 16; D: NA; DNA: TGTGCCAGCGGTACAGGCCTAAAACCTAGCACAGATACGCAGTATTTT; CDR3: CASGTGLKPSTDTQYF
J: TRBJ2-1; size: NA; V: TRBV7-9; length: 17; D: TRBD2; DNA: TGTGCCAGCAGCTTACCGGGACTAGCGGGGGGCTACAATGAGCAGTTCTTC; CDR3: CASSLPGLAGGYNEQFF
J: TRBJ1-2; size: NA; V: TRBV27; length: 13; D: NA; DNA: TGTGCCAGCAGTCCCCGGGCAGGGCTAAAGAACACCTTC; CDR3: CASSPRAGLKNTF
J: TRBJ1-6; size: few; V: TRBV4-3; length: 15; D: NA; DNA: TGCGCCAGCAGCCAAGAGGCCTCCTATAATTCACCCCTCCACTTT; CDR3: CASSQEASYNSPLHF
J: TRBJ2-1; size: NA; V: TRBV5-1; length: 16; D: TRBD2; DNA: TGCGCCAGCAGTCCGTTAGCGGGAGGGCCTGACGGTGAGCAGTTCTTC; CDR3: CASSPLAGGPDGEQFF
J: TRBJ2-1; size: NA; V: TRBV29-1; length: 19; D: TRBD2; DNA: TGCAGCGTTGAAAAAATTGAGGCTAGCGGGGCCTTCTCCTACAATGAGCAGTTCTTC; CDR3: CSVEKIEASGAFSYNEQFF
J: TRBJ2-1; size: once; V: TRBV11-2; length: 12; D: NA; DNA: TGTGCCAGCAGGTCAAATACGGCGCAGGAGTTCTTC; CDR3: CASRSNTAQEFF
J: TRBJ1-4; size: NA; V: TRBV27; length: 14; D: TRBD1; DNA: TGTGCCAGCAGGGAGGGACAGATTAATGAAAAACTGTTTTTT; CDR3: CASREGQINEKLFF
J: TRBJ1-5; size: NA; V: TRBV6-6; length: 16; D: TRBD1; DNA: TGTGCCAGCAACCCACAGGGGGCCCTGAGCAATCAGCCCCAGCATTTT; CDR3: CASNPQGALSNQPQHF
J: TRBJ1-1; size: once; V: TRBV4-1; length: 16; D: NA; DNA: TGCGCCAGCAGCCAAGTTTGGCCGGGGGTGAACACTGAAGCTTTCTTT; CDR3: CASSQVWPGVNTEAFF
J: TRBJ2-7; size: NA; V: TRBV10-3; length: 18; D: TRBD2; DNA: TGTGCCATCAGTGAGTTCCCCGGGACTAGGAAGAGCTCCTACGAGCAGTACTTC; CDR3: CAISEFPGTRKSSYEQYF
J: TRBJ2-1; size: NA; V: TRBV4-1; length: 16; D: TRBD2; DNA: TGCGCCAGCAGCCAGGTAGCGGGGGTCGCCCGGGGTGAGCAGTTCTTC; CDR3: CASSQVAGVARGEQFF
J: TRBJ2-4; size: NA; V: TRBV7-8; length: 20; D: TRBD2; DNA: TGTGCCAGCAGCTTAAATTGGCTTAGCGGGAGGGCCTCGGCCAAAAACATTCAGTACTTC; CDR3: CASSLNWLSGRASAKNIQYF
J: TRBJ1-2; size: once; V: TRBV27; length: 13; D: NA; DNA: TGTGCCAGCAGCCTGCGGGCAGAGTATGGCTACACCTTC; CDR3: CASSLRAEYGYTF
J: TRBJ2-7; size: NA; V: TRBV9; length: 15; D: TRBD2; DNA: TGTGCCAGCAGCGTAGGACTAGCTGCCTCCTACGAGCAGTACTTC; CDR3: CASSVGLAASYEQYF
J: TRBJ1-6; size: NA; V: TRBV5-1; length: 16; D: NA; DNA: TGCGCCAGCAGCCCCCTTGCAGGGGACTATAATTCACCCCTCCACTTT; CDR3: CASSPLAGDYNSPLHF
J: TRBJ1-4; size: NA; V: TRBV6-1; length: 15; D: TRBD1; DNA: TGTGCCAGCAGTGAACAGGGGGACGGGAATGAAAAACTGTTTTTT; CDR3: CASSEQGDGNEKLFF
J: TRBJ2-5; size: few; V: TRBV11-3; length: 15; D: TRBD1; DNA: TGTGCCAGCAGCTTTTCCGGGACAGGTCAAGAGACCCAGTACTTC; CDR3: CASSFSGTGQETQYF
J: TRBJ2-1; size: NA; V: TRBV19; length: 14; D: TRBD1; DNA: TGTGCCAGTAAAGGGACAGGCCTTAGAAATGAGCAGTTCTTC; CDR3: CASKGTGLRNEQFF
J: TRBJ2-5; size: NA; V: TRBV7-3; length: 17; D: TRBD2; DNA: TGTGCCAGCAGCTTAAGGGGGGTAGCGGGAGGGATCGAGACCCAGTACTTC; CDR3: CASSLRGVAGGIETQYF
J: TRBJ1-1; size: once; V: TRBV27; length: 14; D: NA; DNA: TGTGCCAGCAGCACCCAAACAGGGCGCCCTGAAGCTTTCTTT; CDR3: CASSTQTGRPEAFF
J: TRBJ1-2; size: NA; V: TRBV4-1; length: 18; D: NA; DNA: TGCGCCAGCAGCCAAGCCGTTTTATACAGGGCTACTAACTATGGCTACACCTTC; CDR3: CASSQAVLYRATNYGYTF
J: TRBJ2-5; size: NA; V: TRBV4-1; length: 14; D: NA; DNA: TGCGCCAGCAGCCAAGATATACTCCAAGAGACCCAGTACTTC; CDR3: CASSQDILQETQYF
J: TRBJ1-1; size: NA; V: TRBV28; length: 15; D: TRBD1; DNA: TGTGCCAGCAATTCAGGGGGCGAGGTGAACACTGAAGCTTTCTTT; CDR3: CASNSGGEVNTEAFF
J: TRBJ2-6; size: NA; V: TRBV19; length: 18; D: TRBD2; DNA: TGTGCCAGTAGTATCCCTAGCGGGGGCAGGGGGGGGGCCAACGTCCTGACTTTC; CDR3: CASSIPSGGRGGANVLTF